Listed below are T cell receptor beta chains from one sample, sequenced in a study of CD8+CD57+ T cells in acquired aplastic anemia. TCRdb used MiXCR to reprocess the reads, holding one entry per CDR3 protein. Found here are around 170,000 distinct CDR3 sequences, approximately 45% of them singletons; the top ten hold approximately 2.9%. Sequenced material: sorted CD4+, CD8+, or CD8+CD57+ T cells (not recorded which) from PBMCs. The receptors were gathered from a human donor in good health. The CDR3 runs from the conserved cysteine through the conserved F or W. The D gene is left open where the match is weak. Clone size appears in some rows only: once, few, many, or a class for an expanded clone.

v_call	j_call	d_call	clone_size	cdr3_aa	cdr3_nt
TRBV2	TRBJ2-7	TRBD1	few	CASSTDRVAEQYF	TGTGCCAGCAGTACGGACAGGGTTGCCGAGCAGTACTTC
TRBV19	TRBJ2-3	TRBD1	many	CASSSPTGGEELGTDTQYF	TGTGCCAGTAGTAGCCCTACAGGGGGCGAGGAGCTAGGCACAGATACGCAGTATTTT
TRBV29-1	TRBJ2-1	TRBD2	.	CSGLAGVNNEQFF	TGCAGCGGTCTAGCGGGAGTAAACAATGAGCAGTTCTTC
TRBV5-4	TRBJ2-3	TRBD2	.	CASSFPTSGWDTQYF	TGTGCCAGCAGCTTTCCCACTAGCGGGTGGGATACGCAGTATTTT
TRBV7-2	TRBJ2-7	.	.	CASSLGGQAYEQYF	TGTGCCAGCAGCTTAGGGGGCCAGGCCTACGAGCAGTACTTC
TRBV5-4	TRBJ1-1	.	.	CASSFGATEAFF	TGTGCCAGCAGCTTTGGGGCTACTGAAGCTTTCTTT
TRBV4-3	TRBJ2-3	TRBD2	.	CASSQEVQRGIDTQYF	TGCGCCAGCAGCCAAGAGGTCCAGCGGGGGATCGATACGCAGTATTTT
TRBV20-1	TRBJ2-2	TRBD2	.	CSARETSGGDTEELFF	TGCAGTGCTAGAGAGACCAGCGGGGGAGACACCGAGGAGCTGTTTTTT
TRBV6-1	TRBJ1-1	.	few	CASDGPPGSQIEAFF	TGTGCCAGCGACGGGCCTCCAGGGTCCCAAATTGAAGCTTTCTTT
TRBV5-1	TRBJ1-2	TRBD1	few	CASSWTSGGYDYTF	TGCGCCAGCAGCTGGACCTCAGGGGGTTATGACTACACCTTC
TRBV2	TRBJ2-1	.	few	CASSLRQGQYNEQFF	TGTGCCAGCAGTTTACGTCAGGGCCAGTACAATGAGCAGTTCTTC
TRBV5-1	TRBJ1-3	.	.	CASSLIGVGNTIYF	TGCGCCAGCAGCTTGATAGGGGTTGGAAACACCATATATTTT
TRBV4-2	TRBJ2-2	TRBD1	many	CASSPRRGQGTGELFF	TGTGCCAGCAGCCCAAGACGGGGACAGGGAACCGGGGAGCTGTTTTTT
TRBV6-1	TRBJ1-3	.	.	CASSINGQPGNTIYF	TGTGCCAGCAGTATAAATGGACAGCCGGGAAACACCATATATTTT
TRBV20-1	TRBJ2-1	TRBD2	.	CSVREREARAFEQFF	TGCAGTGTTAGGGAGCGGGAGGCCCGGGCCTTTGAGCAGTTCTTC
TRBV19	TRBJ2-3	TRBD2	.	CASSVPRDQGGDTQYF	TGTGCCAGTAGCGTCCCCAGGGACCAGGGAGGGGATACGCAGTATTTT
TRBV10-3	TRBJ2-3	TRBD1	.	CAIGESAPGQGTDTQYF	TGCGCCATCGGTGAGTCCGCTCCGGGACAGGGAACAGATACGCAGTATTTT
TRBV29-1	TRBJ2-7	.	.	CSVFGTELTTYEQYF	TGCAGCGTATTTGGGACCGAGCTTACGACCTACGAGCAGTACTTC
TRBV25-1	TRBJ2-7	.	.	CASSEPGGFSEQYF	TGTGCCAGCAGTGAACCAGGGGGGTTCTCCGAGCAGTACTTC
TRBV19	TRBJ1-5	TRBD1	many	CASRDRGPNQPQHF	TGTGCCAGTAGGGACAGGGGGCCCAATCAGCCCCAGCATTTT
TRBV5-1	TRBJ2-7	.	many	CASSRTTYEQYF	TGCGCCAGCAGTCGCACTACCTACGAGCAGTACTTC
TRBV29-1	TRBJ2-7	.	once	CSVWTDIYEQYF	TGCAGCGTATGGACCGATATCTACGAGCAGTACTTC
TRBV10-2	TRBJ2-3	TRBD2	.	CASSASITSGSTDTQYF	TGCGCCAGCAGTGCCTCAATTACTAGCGGGAGCACAGATACGCAGTATTTT
TRBV10-3	TRBJ2-7	.	few	CAISPPSGTYEQYF	TGTGCCATCAGCCCCCCCAGCGGAACCTACGAGCAGTACTTC
TRBV13	TRBJ2-7	TRBD2	.	CASSLGLIGLAGIAYEQYF	TGTGCCAGCAGCTTAGGCCTAATTGGGCTAGCGGGGATAGCCTACGAGCAGTACTTC
TRBV19	TRBJ1-5	TRBD1	.	CASRGQGASNQPQHF	TGTGCCAGCAGAGGACAGGGGGCCTCCAATCAGCCCCAGCATTTT
TRBV19	TRBJ2-1	TRBD2	many	CASSIEGLAANEQFF	TGTGCCAGTAGTATAGAAGGGCTAGCGGCCAATGAGCAGTTCTTC
TRBV5-1	TRBJ1-5	.	many	CASSLDGNQPQHF	TGCGCCAGCAGCTTGGACGGGAATCAGCCCCAGCATTTT
TRBV5-1	TRBJ2-7	TRBD2	many	CASSPLAGGPSEQYF	TGCGCCAGCAGCCCCCTAGCGGGAGGGCCCTCCGAGCAGTACTTC
TRBV7-7	TRBJ2-1	.	few	CASSLGLDSYNEQFF	TGTGCTAGCAGCTTAGGACTGGACTCCTACAATGAGCAGTTCTTC
TRBV2	TRBJ1-2	.	once	CASSPSPALAGGYTF	TGTGCCAGCAGTCCCTCCCCGGCCCTCGCAGGTGGCTACACCTTC
TRBV5-5	TRBJ1-1	.	many	CASSSFGGRNTEAFF	TGTGCCAGCAGCTCATTCGGGGGCAGGAACACTGAAGCTTTCTTT
TRBV20-1	TRBJ2-1	.	.	CSASSQTGDEQFF	TGCAGTGCCAGCAGCCAGACGGGCGATGAGCAGTTCTTC
TRBV6-5	TRBJ2-5	TRBD1	many	CASSYSGDRGAQYF	TGTGCCAGCAGTTACTCAGGGGACAGAGGGGCCCAGTACTTC
TRBV24-1	TRBJ2-2	.	.	CATSDQLGELFF	TGTGCCACCAGTGACCAGCTTGGGGAGCTGTTTTTT
TRBV2	TRBJ1-2	.	.	CASNYGQFIGGYTF	TGTGCCAGCAACTATGGACAGTTCATTGGTGGCTACACCTTC
TRBV20-1	TRBJ2-5	.	many	CSARGAGQETQYF	TGCAGTGCTAGAGGCGCAGGCCAAGAGACCCAGTACTTC
TRBV20-1	TRBJ2-3	.	.	CSPSLPGTDTQYF	TGCAGTCCCAGCCTCCCCGGCACAGATACGCAGTATTTT
TRBV18	TRBJ2-5	TRBD1	few	CASSPLGTGGMETQYF	TGTGCCAGCTCACCCTTGGGGACAGGGGGTATGGAGACCCAGTACTTC
TRBV7-3	TRBJ2-5	TRBD2	.	CASSSGAGGGQETQYF	TGTGCCAGCAGCTCTGGAGCGGGAGGAGGACAAGAGACCCAGTACTTC
TRBV6-1	TRBJ2-7	.	.	CASTKTTPREQYF	TGTGCCAGCACAAAAACTACCCCCCGGGAGCAGTACTTC
TRBV19	TRBJ2-1	TRBD1	.	CASRQGNGEQFF	TGTGCCAGTAGACAGGGGAACGGTGAGCAGTTCTTC
TRBV6-1	TRBJ2-2	.	many	CASRDRGTAKTGELFF	TGTGCCAGCAGGGACCGCGGGACAGCCAAGACCGGGGAGCTGTTTTTT
TRBV29-1	TRBJ2-5	.	.	CSVRPQETQYF	TGCAGCGTTCGCCCTCAAGAGACCCAGTACTTC
TRBV7-3	TRBJ2-2	TRBD2	many	CASSLSGGTGTGELFF	TGTGCCAGCAGCTTAAGCGGGGGTACAGGAACCGGGGAGCTGTTTTTT
TRBV25-1	TRBJ2-7	.	.	CASSRTVTYEQYF	TGTGCCAGCAGTCGGACTGTCACCTACGAGCAGTACTTC
TRBV2	TRBJ1-2	TRBD1	few	CASSGQTGAVGFGYGYTF	TGTGCCAGCAGTGGACAGACAGGGGCGGTAGGTTTCGGCTATGGCTACACCTTC
TRBV18	TRBJ1-1	.	few	CASSPVGDTEAFF	TGTGCCAGCTCACCAGTGGGGGACACTGAAGCTTTCTTT
TRBV7-9	TRBJ2-5	TRBD2	.	CASQGGETQYF	TGTGCCAGCCAGGGAGGGGAGACCCAGTACTTC
TRBV24-1	TRBJ2-1	.	.	CATSDLERDNNEQFF	TGTGCCACCAGTGATTTGGAAAGGGACAACAATGAGCAGTTCTTC
TRBV20-1	TRBJ2-1	.	many	CSARPGYRSGRDNEQFF	TGCAGTGCTCGGCCGGGATATAGGTCTGGACGGGACAATGAGCAGTTCTTC
TRBV11-1	TRBJ2-7	TRBD2	.	CASLFGPTSGSYEQYF	TGTGCCAGCCTATTTGGCCCAACTAGCGGGAGCTACGAGCAGTACTTC
TRBV25-1	TRBJ1-1	.	.	CASNSNTEAFF	TGTGCCAGTAACAGTAACACTGAAGCTTTCTTT
TRBV11-1	TRBJ1-3	.	.	CASSLLRDIRPSGNTIYF	TGTGCCAGCAGCTTGCTTAGGGACATCCGACCCTCTGGAAACACCATATATTTT
TRBV11-1	TRBJ2-5	TRBD1	once	CASSLFGVTGGRDQETQYF	TGTGCCAGCAGCTTATTCGGAGTGACAGGGGGCCGTGACCAAGAGACCCAGTACTTC
TRBV10-3	TRBJ1-4	.	.	CAISEAGQTNEKLFF	TGTGCCATCAGTGAGGCGGGCCAGACTAATGAAAAACTGTTTTTT
TRBV20-1	TRBJ2-6	.	many	CSAREAERDVLTF	TGCAGTGCTAGAGAGGCCGAAAGAGACGTCCTGACTTTC
TRBV5-1	TRBJ2-7	TRBD1	many	CASRRTGGAYEQYF	TGCGCCAGCAGGCGGACAGGGGGCGCGTACGAGCAGTACTTC
TRBV29-1	TRBJ1-1	.	.	CSVEEAGRGTEAFF	TGCAGCGTTGAAGAGGCAGGGAGAGGGACTGAAGCTTTCTTT